The 22 T cell receptor beta chains given below trace back to one sample, sequenced in a study of patients and donors after allogeneic stem cell transplantation. TCRdb ran MiXCR on the RT-PCR reads and lists one entry per CDR3 protein. The data show roughly 940,000 distinct CDR3 sequences, roughly 18% seen once. Sequenced material: blood, either unsorted or a sorted T cell fraction (not recorded which). The origin of the receptors is a human donor who was either an allogeneic HSCT recipient or a stem cell or donor lymphocyte infusion donor (not recorded which). It is not recorded whose cells these are; they may come from a transplant donor.

This clonotype has more than one count but fewer than ten. CDR3 residues: CASSLEGGARDGYTF. The DNA for the CDR3 is TGTGCCAGCAGCTTAGAAGGGGGCGCGCGCGATGGCTACACCTTC. The rearrangement uses TRBV7-8 and TRBJ1-2; 7 nucleotides agree with TRBD1. The CDR3 runs to 15 residues. Germline V gene lookup returns CDR1 SGHVS and CDR2 FQNEAQ. Trimming cost V 1 base and J 6 bases; bases outside gene matches: 8.

This clonotype was recorded at least ten times. The rearrangement links TRBV7-2 to TRBJ2-7; D call uncertain. Germline V lookup: CDR1 SGHTA, CDR2 FQGNSA. Trimming removed 5 bases at V and 4 bases at J, with 12 bases between. CDR3 length: 13 amino acids. CDR3 sequence (DNA): TGTGCCAGCAGCAGTGGACCGAATTACGAGCAGTACTTC. It codes for CASSSGPNYEQYF.

The chain recombines TRBV20-1 with TRBJ2-7, with unresolved D. V lost 4 bases, J lost 0 bases, and 13 bases lay in between. Germline CDR1 DFQATT, CDR2 SNEGSKA (reference sequence). This CDR3 is 14 amino acids long. CDR3 region: CSATPPGPSYEQYF. DNA of the CDR3: TGCAGTGCTACGCCCCCCGGGCCCTCCTACGAGCAGTACTTC.

This clonotype was counted only a few times. V and J are TRBV5-1 and TRBJ2-5; D is unclear. Germline-derived CDR1 and CDR2 are SGHRS and YFSETQ. The CDR3 spans 15 residues. V gave up 0 bases and J gave up 1 base, with 10 bases separating them. CDR3 residues: CASSLEAVLQETQYF. The CDR3 region has the DNA TGCGCCAGCAGCTTGGAGGCGGTACTCCAAGAGACCCAGTACTTC.

This chain joins TRBV18 and TRBJ2-1, with D perhaps TRBD1 (6 bases). The CDR3 consists of 18 residues. V lost 3 bases, J lost 5 bases, and 23 bases lay in between. Per germline, CDR1 KGHSH and CDR2 LQKENI. This CDR3 reads CASSPIVISPGANNEQFF. The CDR3, as DNA: TGTGCCAGCTCACCCATTGTCATTTCGCCAGGGGCTAACAATGAGCAGTTCTTC.

The chain has TRBV30 and TRBJ2-7; 7 nucleotides align to TRBD1. V gave up 3 bases and J gave up 2 bases; unmatched junction bases: 1. CDR3 size: 12 residues. In germline, CDR1 is GTSNPN, CDR2 SVGIG (reference sequence). DNA for the CDR3: TGTGCCTGGAGGGACAGGACCTACGAGCAGTACTTC. Translating gives CAWRDRTYEQYF. Using reference TRBV30 and TRBJ2-7 for the parts outside the CDR3, the full variable domain is SQTIHQWPATLVQPVGSPLSLECTVEGTSNPNLYWYRQAAGRGLQLLFYSVGIGQISSEVPQNLSASRPQDRQFILSSKKLLLSDSGFYLCAWRDRTYEQYFGPGTRLTVT.

This clonotype has at least ten counts. The rearrangement links TRBV25-1 to TRBJ1-2; TRBD1 agrees at 8 bases. The trim removed 2 bases at V and 2 bases at J, leaving 7 bases unmatched. Germline assignment: CDR1 MGHDK and CDR2 SYGVNS. This CDR3 is built from 16 residues. The CDR3 nucleotides are TGTGCCAGCAGTGAACCCAGGGGGCAGTTCAACTATGGCTACACCTTC. This translates into CASSEPRGQFNYGYTF.

This clonotype has only a few counts. The chain joins TRBV5-1 to TRBJ2-7, with 7 bases lining up with TRBD1. The CDR3 has 13 amino acids. Germline loops: CDR1 SGHRS, CDR2 YFSETQ. Germline trimming cut 3 bases from V and 2 bases from J; bases unmatched to any gene: 2. CDR3 loop: CASSWDSTYEQYF. Here the CDR3 DNA reads TGCGCCAGCAGCTGGGACAGTACCTACGAGCAGTACTTC.

The chain uses TRBV6-1 and TRBJ1-2; no reliable D call. Per germline, CDR1 MNHNS and CDR2 SASEGT. V lost 5 bases to trimming and J lost 6 bases, with 16 bases between them. The CDR3 is 14 amino acids. For the CDR3, the DNA is TGTGCCAGCAGTCCCCCATACTGGATCCATGGCTACACCTTC. It specifies CASSPPYWIHGYTF.

A few counts support this clonotype. The rearrangement uses TRBV5-1 and TRBJ2-1, with TRBD1 matching over 9 bases. CDR3 size: 14 residues. With V trimmed by 5 bases and J by 8 bases, 8 bases remained unmatched. Looked up from germline, CDR1 is SGHRS and CDR2 is YFSETQ. The CDR3 here is CASRPGQGLDEQFF. DNA for the CDR3: TGCGCCAGCAGACCGGGACAGGGATTGGATGAGCAGTTCTTC.

This clonotype was detected only a few times. CDR3: CASSPTRGQIDIQYF. The CDR3, as DNA: TGTGCCAGCAGCCCCACCCGGGGACAGATAGACATTCAGTACTTC. This chain uses TRBV7-9 with TRBJ2-4; 7 positions match TRBD1. The CDR3 totals 15 residues. V gave up 5 bases and J gave up 8 bases; unmatched junction bases: 12. The V gene's germline CDR1 is SEHNR and CDR2 FQNEAQ (reference sequence).

The CDR3 region has the DNA TGCGCCAGCAGCTTGCCGGGAACGGGTGAAAAACTGTTTTTT. Translation: CASSLPGTGEKLFF. The chain has TRBV5-1 and TRBJ1-4; D unclear. Trimming stripped 1 base from V and 7 bases from J, with 11 bases between. The CDR3 runs 14 residues. The germline CDR1 and CDR2 sequences are SGHRS and YFSETQ.

The chain joins TRBV20-1 to TRBJ1-2; a weak D match, TRBD1 (5 bases). The CDR3 has 14 amino acids. Germline V gene sequence: CDR1 DFQATT, CDR2 SNEGSKA (reference sequence). The V gene lost 1 base and the J gene lost 2 bases, with 11 bases spanning the gap. CDR3: CSARGGEGNYGYTF. The CDR3, as DNA: TGCAGTGCTAGAGGAGGGGAGGGAAACTATGGCTACACCTTC.

This clonotype was found a few times. CDR3 in DNA: TGTGCCAGCAGTCATCGGACAGATCAAGAGACCCAGTACTTC. Translated, it gives CASSHRTDQETQYF. The chain links TRBV12-3 or TRBV12-4 to TRBJ2-5; D is perhaps TRBD1 (6 bases). The V and J ends lost 5 bases and 2 bases respectively, with 12 bases between them. This CDR3 is 14 amino acids long.

This clonotype was detected a few times. The V and J genes are TRBV9 and TRBJ2-5, with D possibly called TRBD1 or TRBD2 (5 bases each). This CDR3 comprises 14 residues. Germline CDR1 reads SGDLS; CDR2 reads YYNGEE. Between the trimmed V and J ends, which lost 5 bases and 1 base, there was a span of 12 bases. The CDR3 DNA sequence: TGTGCCAGCAGTGCCGGGACGCTCCAAGAGACCCAGTACTTC. Its protein is CASSAGTLQETQYF.

This clonotype appeared once. The chain recombines TRBV7-9 with TRBJ2-5, with 8 bases that match TRBD2. The CDR3 covers 15 residues. Looked up from germline, CDR1 is SEHNR and CDR2 is FQNEAQ (reference sequence). Trimming at V came to 0 bases and at J to 5 bases, leaving 5 bases not matched to a gene. The CDR3 DNA is TGTGCCAGCAGCTTAGCCCGGGGGGGCCCGGAGACCCAGTACTTC. Translation: CASSLARGGPETQYF.

V and J are TRBV15 and TRBJ1-2; the D gene is possibly TRBD1 (5 bases). Trimming took 0 bases from V and 4 from J, leaving 9 bases between them. The CDR3 consists of 14 residues. Germline V gene data show CDR1 as LNHNV and CDR2 as YYDKDF (reference sequence). CDR3 sequence: CATSREATVYGYTF. The CDR3 region has the DNA TGTGCCACCAGCAGAGAGGCGACAGTCTATGGCTACACCTTC.

The chain recombines TRBV9 with TRBJ1-5; 7 bases match TRBD1. Germline V gene sequence: CDR1 SGDLS, CDR2 YYNGEE. The CDR3 runs 15 residues. Germline trimming cut 4 bases from V and 3 bases from J; bases unmatched to any gene: 7. For the CDR3, the DNA is TGTGCCAGCAGCCCCCGGGGACAGATCAATCAGCCCCAGCATTTT. As protein: CASSPRGQINQPQHF.

V and J are TRBV29-1 and TRBJ2-7; D not resolved. V was pared by 6 bases and J by 1 base, with 10 bases between. The CDR3 extends over 12 amino acids. The germline V gene encodes CDR1 SQVTM and CDR2 ANQGSEA. The CDR3 DNA reads as TGCAGCGTAAAAGGAGTTTCCTACGAGCAGTACTTC. Protein: CSVKGVSYEQYF.

The chain carries TRBV6-2 or TRBV6-3 and TRBJ2-3, with D perhaps TRBD1 (6 bases). The ends were cut back, 5 bases at V and 1 base at J, with 16 bases in the middle. The CDR3 loop spans 16 amino acids. Germline V gene data show CDR1 as MNHEY and CDR2 as SVGEGT. CDR3 bases: TGTGCCAGCAGTCATGAACGACAGGTCGGCACAGATACGCAGTATTTT. This translates into CASSHERQVGTDTQYF.

The rearrangement uses TRBV10-3 and TRBJ2-1; 11 positions match TRBD2. CDR1 is ENHRY, CDR2 SYGVKD, per germline. V dropped 11 bases and J dropped 0; count of bases not matched to a gene: 12. The CDR3 runs to 17 residues. DNA for the CDR3: TGTGCCTCCCTAGCGGGGGGCCTCTCCAGCTCCTACAATGAGCAGTTCTTC. Encoded protein: CASLAGGLSSSYNEQFF.

The chain combines TRBV6-2 or TRBV6-3 with TRBJ2-1, with 14 bases fitting TRBD2. Germline CDR1 reads MNHEY; CDR2 reads SVGEGT. The CDR3 has 15 amino acids. Losses at the gene ends were 6 bases for V and 6 bases for J; bases not matched to a gene: 4. The CDR3 protein is CASSAGLAGGNEQFF. The CDR3 DNA sequence: TGTGCCAGCAGCGCCGGACTAGCGGGAGGCAATGAGCAGTTCTTC.